The sample holds one count of the clone carrying this TCR beta chain. The data are from a study of OX40 agonist ivuxolimab in advanced cancers. Whole-study context: Antecedent anti-PD-1, anti-PD-L1 or anti-CTLA-4 therapy was permissible, with around 40% having received some.

The CDR3 covers 11 residues. V shed 6 bases, J shed 4 bases, and the junction held 3 bases outside the gene matches. From germline, CDR1 is DFQATT and CDR2 SNEGSKA (reference sequence). The method was immunoSEQ multiplex PCR; TCRdb's version includes in-frame clones alone and lacks a portion of them. In the table there are just over 40,000 clones, around 88% of which are singletons. The study sampled blood at baseline, cycle 4 day 1, and cycle 7 day 1. This chain joins TRBV20-1 and TRBJ2-7; 7 bases map to TRBD2. Sequencing used CD4+ or CD8+ T cells sorted from blood, obtained in a trial of the OX40 agonist ivuxolimab. This TCR derives from an adult with an advanced solid tumor such as melanoma, head and neck, liver or kidney cancer. The chain's CDR3 is CSAGLVYEQYF. The CDR3 nucleotides are TGCAGTGCCGGACTAGTTTACGAGCAGTACTTC.